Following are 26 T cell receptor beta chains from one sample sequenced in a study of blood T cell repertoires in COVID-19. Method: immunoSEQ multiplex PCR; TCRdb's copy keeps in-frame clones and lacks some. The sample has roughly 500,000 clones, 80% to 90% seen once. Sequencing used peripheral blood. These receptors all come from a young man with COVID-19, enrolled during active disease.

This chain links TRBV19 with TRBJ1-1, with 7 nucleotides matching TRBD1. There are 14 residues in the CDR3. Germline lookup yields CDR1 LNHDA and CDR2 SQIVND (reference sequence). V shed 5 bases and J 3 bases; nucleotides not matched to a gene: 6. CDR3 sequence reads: CASSLRQGDTEAFF. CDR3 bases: TGTGCCAGTAGTTTAAGACAGGGCGACACTGAAGCTTTCTTT.

The CDR3 DNA follows: TGTGCCACCAGCAAAGACAGGCAGAACGAAGCTTTCTTT. This codes for CATSKDRQNEAFF. The chain joins TRBV15 to TRBJ1-1; maybe TRBD1 (6 bases). The V gene lost 4 bases and the J gene lost 8 bases, with 14 bases spanning the gap. CDR1 and CDR2 from the germline V gene are LNHNV and YYDKDF (reference sequence). The CDR3 is made up of 13 amino acids.

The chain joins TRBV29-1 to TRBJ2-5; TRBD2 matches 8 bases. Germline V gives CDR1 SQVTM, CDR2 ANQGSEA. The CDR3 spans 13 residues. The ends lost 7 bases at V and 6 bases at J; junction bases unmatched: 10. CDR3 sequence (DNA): TGCAGCGCCCGACTAGCGTCGCCCCAGACCCAGTACTTC. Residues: CSARLASPQTQYF.

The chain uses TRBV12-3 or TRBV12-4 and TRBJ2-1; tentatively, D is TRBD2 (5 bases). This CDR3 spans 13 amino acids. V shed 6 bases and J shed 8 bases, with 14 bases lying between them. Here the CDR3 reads CASRTQMGDEQFF. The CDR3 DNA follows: TGTGCCAGCAGAACTCAGATGGGAGATGAGCAGTTCTTC.

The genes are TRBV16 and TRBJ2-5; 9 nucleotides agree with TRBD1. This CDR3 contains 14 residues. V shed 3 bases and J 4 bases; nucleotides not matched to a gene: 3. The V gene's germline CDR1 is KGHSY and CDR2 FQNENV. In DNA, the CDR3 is TGTGCCAGCAGCCACCCGGGACAGGGAGAGACCCAGTACTTC. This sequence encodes CASSHPGQGETQYF.

As DNA, the CDR3 is TGCAGTGCTAGTGGGCAGGCCAATTCACCCCTCCACTTT. Translated, it gives CSASGQANSPLHF. This chain connects TRBV20-1 to TRBJ1-6; D unclear. The V and J ends lost 3 bases and 7 bases respectively, with 10 bases between them. CDR3 length: 13 residues. Germline values: CDR1 DFQATT, CDR2 SNEGSKA (reference sequence).

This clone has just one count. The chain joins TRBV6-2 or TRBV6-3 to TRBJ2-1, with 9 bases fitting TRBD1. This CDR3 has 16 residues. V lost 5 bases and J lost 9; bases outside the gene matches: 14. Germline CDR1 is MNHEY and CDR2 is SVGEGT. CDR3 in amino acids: CASSPVEGQGIPEQFF. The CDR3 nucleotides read TGTGCCAGCAGTCCAGTGGAAGGACAGGGGATACCTGAGCAGTTCTTC.

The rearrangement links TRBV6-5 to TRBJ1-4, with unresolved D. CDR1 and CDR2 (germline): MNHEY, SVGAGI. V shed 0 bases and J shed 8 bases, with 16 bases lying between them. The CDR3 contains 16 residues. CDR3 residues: CASSYSRAGSGEKLFF. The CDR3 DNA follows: TGTGCCAGCAGTTACTCGAGGGCAGGATCCGGCGAAAAACTGTTTTTT.

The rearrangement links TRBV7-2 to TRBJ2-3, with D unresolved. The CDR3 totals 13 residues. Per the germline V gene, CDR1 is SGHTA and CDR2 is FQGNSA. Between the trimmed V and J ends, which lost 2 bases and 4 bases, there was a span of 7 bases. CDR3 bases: TGTGCCAGCAGCTTAAGTGTAGCAGATACGCAGTATTTT. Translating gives CASSLSVADTQYF.

In DNA, the CDR3 is TGCAGCGTTGAAGAAAACGGGGGGTCTGAAGCTTTCTTT. This encodes CSVEENGGSEAFF. This rearrangement joins TRBV29-1 to TRBJ1-1; weak D call: TRBD1 (5 bases). The CDR3 contains 13 residues. CDR1 and CDR2 from the germline V gene are SQVTM and ANQGSEA. The V end was cut by 0 bases, the J end by 6 bases, with 11 bases between.

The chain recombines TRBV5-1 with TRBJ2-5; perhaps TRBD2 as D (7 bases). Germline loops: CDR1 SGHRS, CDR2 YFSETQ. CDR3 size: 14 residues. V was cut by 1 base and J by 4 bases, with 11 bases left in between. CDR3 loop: CASSLTGRGETQYF. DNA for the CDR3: TGCGCCAGCAGCTTGACAGGGAGGGGAGAGACCCAGTACTTC.

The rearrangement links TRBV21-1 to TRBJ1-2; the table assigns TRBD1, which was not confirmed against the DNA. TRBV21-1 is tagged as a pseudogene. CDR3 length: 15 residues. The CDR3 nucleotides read TGTGCCAGCAGCAACGAGGGGGCGCGTGCCTATGGCTACACCTTC. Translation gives CASSNEGARAYGYTF.

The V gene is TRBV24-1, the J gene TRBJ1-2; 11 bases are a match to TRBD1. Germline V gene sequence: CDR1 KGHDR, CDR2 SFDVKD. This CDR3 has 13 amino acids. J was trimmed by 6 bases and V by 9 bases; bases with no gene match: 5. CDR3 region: CATGTGGDHGYTF. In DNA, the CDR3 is TGTGCCACCGGGACAGGGGGTGACCATGGCTACACCTTC.

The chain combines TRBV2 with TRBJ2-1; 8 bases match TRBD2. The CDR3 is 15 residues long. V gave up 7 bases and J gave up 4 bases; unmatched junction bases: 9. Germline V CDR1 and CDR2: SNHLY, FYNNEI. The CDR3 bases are TGTGCCAGCAAACGGGGGACTAGTCTATACAATGAGCAGTTCTTC. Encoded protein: CASKRGTSLYNEQFF.

The DNA for the CDR3 is TGCGCCAGCAGCCTATCCCCTTTTGCAACTAATGAAAAACTGTTTTTT. Amino acids: CASSLSPFATNEKLFF. J is TRBJ1-4 and V is TRBV4-1; D not resolved. The CDR3 sequence is 16 residues long. Germline CDR1 reads MGHRA; CDR2 reads YSYEKL. V was clipped by 4 bases and J by 0 bases, with 12 bases between them.

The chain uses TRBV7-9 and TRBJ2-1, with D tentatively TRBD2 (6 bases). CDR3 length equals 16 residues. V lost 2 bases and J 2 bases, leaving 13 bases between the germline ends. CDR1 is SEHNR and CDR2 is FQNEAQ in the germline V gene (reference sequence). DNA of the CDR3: TGTGCCAGCAGCTTATGGGCGGGGTTGACCTACAATGAGCAGTTCTTC. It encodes CASSLWAGLTYNEQFF.

CDR3 loop: CSVVGTGATGELFF. The CDR3, as DNA: TGCAGCGTTGTAGGGACAGGGGCAACCGGGGAGCTGTTTTTT. V and J are TRBV29-1 and TRBJ2-2; 10 bases line up with TRBD1. Unmatched junction bases numbered 4, after V lost 4 bases and J lost 5 bases. The CDR3 is 14 residues long. Germline values: CDR1 SQVTM, CDR2 ANQGSEA.

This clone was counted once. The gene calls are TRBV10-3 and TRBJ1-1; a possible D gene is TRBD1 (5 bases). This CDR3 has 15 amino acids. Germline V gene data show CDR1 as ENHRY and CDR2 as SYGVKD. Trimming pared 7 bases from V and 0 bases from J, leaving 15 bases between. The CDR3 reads CAITGDSRMNTEAFF. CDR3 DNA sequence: TGTGCCATCACCGGCGACAGCCGCATGAACACTGAAGCTTTCTTT.

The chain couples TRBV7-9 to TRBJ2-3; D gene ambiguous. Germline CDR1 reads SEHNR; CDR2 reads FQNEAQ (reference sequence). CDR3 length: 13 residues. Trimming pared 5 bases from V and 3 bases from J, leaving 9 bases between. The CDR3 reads CASSPVRTDTQYF. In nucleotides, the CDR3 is TGTGCCAGCAGCCCGGTCCGGACAGATACGCAGTATTTT.

The CDR3 is CASSLVLAGAPASEQFF. The CDR3 DNA reads TGTGCCAGCAGCTTAGTGTTGGCGGGAGCCCCGGCATCTGAGCAGTTCTTC. The rearrangement uses TRBV11-2 and TRBJ2-1, with 7 bases matching TRBD2. Trimming took 1 base from V and 9 from J; bases not matched to a gene: 15. The CDR3 is 17 amino acids. The germline V gene has CDR1 SGHAT and CDR2 FQNNGV.

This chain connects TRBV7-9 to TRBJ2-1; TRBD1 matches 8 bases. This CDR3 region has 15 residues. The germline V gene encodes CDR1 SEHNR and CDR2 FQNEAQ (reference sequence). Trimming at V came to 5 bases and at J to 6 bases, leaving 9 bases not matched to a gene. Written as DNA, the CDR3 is TGTGCCAGCAGCCCCCCCGGGACAGGACTCAATGAGCAGTTCTTC. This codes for CASSPPGTGLNEQFF.

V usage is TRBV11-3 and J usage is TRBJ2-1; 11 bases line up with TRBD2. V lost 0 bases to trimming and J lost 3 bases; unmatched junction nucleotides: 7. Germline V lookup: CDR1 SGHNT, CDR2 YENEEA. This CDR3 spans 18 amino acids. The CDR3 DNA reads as TGTGCCAGCAGCTTAGATGGGAGACTAGCGGGATTCTACAATGAGCAGTTCTTC. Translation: CASSLDGRLAGFYNEQFF.

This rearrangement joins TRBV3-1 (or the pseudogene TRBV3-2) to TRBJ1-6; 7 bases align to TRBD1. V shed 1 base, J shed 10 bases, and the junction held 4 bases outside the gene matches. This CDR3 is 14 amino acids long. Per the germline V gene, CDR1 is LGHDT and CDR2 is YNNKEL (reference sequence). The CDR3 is CASSQVEGASPLHF. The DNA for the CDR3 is TGTGCCAGCAGCCAAGTGGAGGGGGCATCACCCCTCCACTTT.

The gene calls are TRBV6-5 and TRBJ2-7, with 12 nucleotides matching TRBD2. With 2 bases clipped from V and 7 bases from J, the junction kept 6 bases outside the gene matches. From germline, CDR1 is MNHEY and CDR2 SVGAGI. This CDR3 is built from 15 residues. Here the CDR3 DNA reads TGTGCCAGCAGTTACCTAGCGGGAGGGCCTTATGAGCAGTACTTC. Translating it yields CASSYLAGGPYEQYF.

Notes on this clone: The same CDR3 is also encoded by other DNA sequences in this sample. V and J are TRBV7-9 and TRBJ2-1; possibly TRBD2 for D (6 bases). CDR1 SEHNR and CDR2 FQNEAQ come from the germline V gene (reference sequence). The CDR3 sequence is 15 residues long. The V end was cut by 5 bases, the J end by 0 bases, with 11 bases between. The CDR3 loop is CASSLSGSSYNEQFF. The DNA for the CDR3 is TGTGCCAGCAGCCTAAGCGGGTCCTCCTACAATGAGCAGTTCTTC.

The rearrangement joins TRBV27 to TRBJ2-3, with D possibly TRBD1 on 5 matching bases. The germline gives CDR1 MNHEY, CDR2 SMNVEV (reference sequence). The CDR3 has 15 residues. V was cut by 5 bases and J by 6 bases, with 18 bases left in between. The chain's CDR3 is CASSPSTGVWDTQYF. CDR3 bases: TGTGCCAGCAGTCCCAGCACAGGAGTCTGGGATACGCAGTATTTT.